The clone carrying this T cell receptor (beta chain) is medium-sized within its sample. Its antigen is undetermined. An expansion of CD8+CD57+ cells by flow cytometry had been shown in patients chosen for sequencing. No therapy had been given to the patients at the time of blood sampling. This record belongs to a study of CD8+CD57+ T cells in acquired aplastic anemia. About the research overall: An average of roughly 2.9 ug of DNA was obtained from sorted CD4+ and CD8+ cells. General study results and limits: No significant difference in CD8+ Simpson's diversity was found between patients and controls. Common to patients and controls were about 31 CD8+ CDR3 sequences.

Genomic DNA was employed as the template in profiling TCR beta VDJ and CDR3. TCRdb called the reads again in MiXCR, with one record for every CDR3 protein. The sample records about 160,000 distinct CDR3 sequences, around 75% being singletons. The germline gives CDR1 SGHTA, CDR2 FQGTGA. The germline V and J ends were trimmed by 4 bases and 6 bases, with 11 bases remaining between them. CDR3 length equals 13 residues. This chain links TRBV7-3 with TRBJ2-3, with D perhaps assigned TRBD1 or TRBD2 (5 bases each). The sample comprised sorted CD4+, CD8+, or CD8+CD57+ T cells (not recorded which) from PBMCs. The TCR comes from a human donor with aplastic anemia. The CDR3, as DNA: TGTGCCAGCAGCTCGACGGGGCTCGATACGCAGTATTTT. Protein: CASSSTGLDTQYF.